This T cell receptor (beta chain) derives from a study of T cells in Graves' hyperthyroidism and ophthalmopathy. At the level of the study: Before treatment of any kind, peripheral blood was taken at initial diagnosis.

The TCR beta CDR3 regions underwent amplification using RNA transcripts as the source. Carried out on the TCR CDR3, a first-round RT-PCR used the HTBI primer set. TCRdb itself ran the multiplex PCR reads through MiXCR, one entry per CDR3 protein. The sample lists hundreds of thousands of distinct CDR3 sequences, roughly 40% seen once, with 8.9% in the top ten. The authors took PBMCs from 10 ml fresh peripheral blood. Trimming pared 5 bases from V and 3 bases from J, leaving 14 bases between. The CDR3 runs 15 residues. Looked up from germline, CDR1 is SGHTA and CDR2 is FQGNSA. This clonotype occurred many times. Its antigen is still unknown. The study, taken as a whole, reports: From stable hyperthyroidism, ophthalmopathy was set apart by a 13 V-J model. Progression to ophthalmopathy was predicted a median of roughly 6.6 months early.

This receptor was identified in a man between 18 and 29 years old with Graves' hyperthyroidism. The genes are TRBV7-2 and TRBJ1-3; a weak D match, TRBD1 (5 bases). The sequenced sample was blood. The CDR3 here is CASSQGLGRGNTIYF. The CDR3 DNA sequence: TGTGCCAGCAGCCAGGGTCTGGGGCGTGGAAACACCATATATTTT.